One T cell receptor beta chain is described in this entry. The entry originates in a study of OX40 agonist ivuxolimab in advanced cancers. This table comes from immunoSEQ multiplex PCR, and its TCRdb copy is limited to in-frame clones, with some not included. In the table there are about 21,000 clones, 82% of which are singletons. The sequence was collected from an adult with an advanced solid tumor such as melanoma, head and neck, liver or kidney cancer. This specimen consisted of CD4+ or CD8+ T cells sorted from blood, obtained in a trial of the OX40 agonist ivuxolimab.

CDR3 nucleotide sequence: TGTGCCATCAGTGAAGTGGGGGAAAGAGGCGGCTACACCTTC. This gives the protein CAISEVGERGGYTF. J is TRBJ1-2 and V is TRBV10-3, with D possibly matching TRBD1 (5 bases). Germline assignment: CDR1 ENHRY and CDR2 SYGVKD. Trimming stripped 3 bases from V and 8 bases from J, with 16 bases between. CDR3 length equals 14 residues.